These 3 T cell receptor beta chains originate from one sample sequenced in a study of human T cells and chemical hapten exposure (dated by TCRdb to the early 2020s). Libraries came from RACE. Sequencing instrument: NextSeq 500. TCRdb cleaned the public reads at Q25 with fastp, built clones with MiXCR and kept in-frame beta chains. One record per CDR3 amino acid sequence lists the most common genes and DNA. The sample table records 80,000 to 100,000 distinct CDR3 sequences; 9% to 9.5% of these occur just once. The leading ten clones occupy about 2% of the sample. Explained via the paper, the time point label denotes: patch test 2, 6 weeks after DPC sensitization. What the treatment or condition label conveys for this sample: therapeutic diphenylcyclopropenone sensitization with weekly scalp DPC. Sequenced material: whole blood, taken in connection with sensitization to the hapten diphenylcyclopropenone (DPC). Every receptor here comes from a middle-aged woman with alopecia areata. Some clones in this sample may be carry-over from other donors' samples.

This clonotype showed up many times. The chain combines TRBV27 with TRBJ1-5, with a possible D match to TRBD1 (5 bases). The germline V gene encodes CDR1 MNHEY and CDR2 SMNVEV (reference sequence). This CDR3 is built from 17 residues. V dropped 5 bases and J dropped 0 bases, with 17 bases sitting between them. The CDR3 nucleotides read TGTGCCAGCAGTCTCACTCCCGGGGCCGATAGCAATCAGCCCCAGCATTTT. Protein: CASSLTPGADSNQPQHF.

The CDR3 loop is CASSYITAATDTQYF. In DNA, the CDR3 is TGTGCCAGCAGTTACATAACAGCGGCCACAGATACGCAGTATTTT. The chain joins TRBV6-5 to TRBJ2-3; a weak D match, TRBD2 (5 bases). The V gene's germline CDR1 is MNHEY and CDR2 SVGAGI. CDR3 length: 15 amino acids. Trimming pared 2 bases from V and 2 bases from J, leaving 11 bases between.

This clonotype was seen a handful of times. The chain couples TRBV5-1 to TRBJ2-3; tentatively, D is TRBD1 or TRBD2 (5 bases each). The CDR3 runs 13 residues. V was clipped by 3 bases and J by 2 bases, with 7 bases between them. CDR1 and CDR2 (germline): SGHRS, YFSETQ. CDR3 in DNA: TGCGCCAGCAGCTGGGGGTCCACAGATACGCAGTATTTT. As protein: CASSWGSTDTQYF.